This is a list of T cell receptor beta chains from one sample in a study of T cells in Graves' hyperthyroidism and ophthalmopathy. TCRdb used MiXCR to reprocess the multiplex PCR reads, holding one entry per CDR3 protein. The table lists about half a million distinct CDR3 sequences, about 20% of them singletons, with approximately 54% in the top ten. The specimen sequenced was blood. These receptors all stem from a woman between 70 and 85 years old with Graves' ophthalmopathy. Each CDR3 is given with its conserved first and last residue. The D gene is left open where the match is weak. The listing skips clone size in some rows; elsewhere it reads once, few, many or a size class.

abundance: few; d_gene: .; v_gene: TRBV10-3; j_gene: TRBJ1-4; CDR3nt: TGTGCCACTCGGTCCGGACCCGAGGGGGAAAAACTGTTTTTT; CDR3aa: CATRSGPEGEKLFF
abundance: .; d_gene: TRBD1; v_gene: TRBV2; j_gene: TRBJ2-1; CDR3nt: TGTGCCAGCACCGGACAGGGGGCCAACAATGAGCAGTTCTTC; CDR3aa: CASTGQGANNEQFF
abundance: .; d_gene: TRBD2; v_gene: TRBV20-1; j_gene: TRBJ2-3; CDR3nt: TGCAGTGCTAGGCCCCCACTAGCGGGAGGCCCAGATACGCAGTATTTT; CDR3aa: CSARPPLAGGPDTQYF
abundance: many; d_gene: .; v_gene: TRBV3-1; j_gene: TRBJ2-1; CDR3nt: TGTGCCAGCAGCCGCGGAGCGGAGCAGTTCTTC; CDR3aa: CASSRGAEQFF
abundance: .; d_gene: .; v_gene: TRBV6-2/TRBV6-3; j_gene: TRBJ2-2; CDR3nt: TGTGCCAGCAGTTTTTACCCCGGGGAGCTGTTTTTT; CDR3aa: CASSFYPGELFF
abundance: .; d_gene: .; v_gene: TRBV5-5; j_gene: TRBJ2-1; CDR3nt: TGTGCCAGCAGCCCTACAGTCATCCCAGATAGCTCCTACAATGAGCAGTTCTTC; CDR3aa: CASSPTVIPDSSYNEQFF
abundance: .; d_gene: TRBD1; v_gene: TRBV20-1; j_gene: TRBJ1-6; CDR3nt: TGCAGTGCTACGGGGGACAGGGGGAATAATTCACCCCTCCACTTT; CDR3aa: CSATGDRGNNSPLHF
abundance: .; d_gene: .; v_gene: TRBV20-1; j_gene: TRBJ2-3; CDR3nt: TGCAGTGCCCCTGATTCGTCCTTCACAGATACGCAGTATTTT; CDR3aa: CSAPDSSFTDTQYF
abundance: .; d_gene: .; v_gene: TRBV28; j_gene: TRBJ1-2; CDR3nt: TGTGCCAGCAGTTTATCGGGGCAGATTCCTAACTATGGCTACACCTTC; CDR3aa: CASSLSGQIPNYGYTF
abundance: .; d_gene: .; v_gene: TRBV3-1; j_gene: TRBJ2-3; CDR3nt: TGTGCCAGCAGCCTAACGGGTAGCGAGGCAGATACGCAGTATTTT; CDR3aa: CASSLTGSEADTQYF
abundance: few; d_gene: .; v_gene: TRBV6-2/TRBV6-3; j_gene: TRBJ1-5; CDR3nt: TGTGCCAGCAGTTACCACATAACTCGGGACACAAATCAGCCCCAGCATTTT; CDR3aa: CASSYHITRDTNQPQHF
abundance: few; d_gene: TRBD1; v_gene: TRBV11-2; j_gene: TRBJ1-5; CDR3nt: TGTGCCAGCAGCTTAGTCGGCAGGGGGCGTTGTCAGCCCCAGCATTTT; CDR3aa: CASSLVGRGRCQPQHF
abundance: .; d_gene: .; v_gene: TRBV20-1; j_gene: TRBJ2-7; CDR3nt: TGCAGTGCTAGGATCCCCTACGAGCAGTACTTC; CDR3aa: CSARIPYEQYF
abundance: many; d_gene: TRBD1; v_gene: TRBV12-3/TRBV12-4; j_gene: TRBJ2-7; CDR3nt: TGTGCCAGCAGTCACAAACAGGGGGCGCTTAGCGAGCAGTACTTC; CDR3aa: CASSHKQGALSEQYF
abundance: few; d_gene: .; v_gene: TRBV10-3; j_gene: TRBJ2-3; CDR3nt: TGTGCCATCAGTGAGCGGCAGTCCTCCACAGATACGCAGTATTTT; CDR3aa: CAISERQSSTDTQYF
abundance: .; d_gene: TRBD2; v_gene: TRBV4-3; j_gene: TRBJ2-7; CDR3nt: TGCGCCAGCAGCCGCGATCGACTAGCGGGCGACGAGCAGTACTTC; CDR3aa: CASSRDRLAGDEQYF
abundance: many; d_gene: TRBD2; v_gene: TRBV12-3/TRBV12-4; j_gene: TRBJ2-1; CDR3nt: TGTGCCAGCAGTTTTGGCGGGAGCATAAGAGGCGATGAGCAGTTCTTC; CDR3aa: CASSFGGSIRGDEQFF
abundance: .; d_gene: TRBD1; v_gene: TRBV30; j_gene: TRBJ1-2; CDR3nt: TGTGCCTGGAGTGTAGGAGGGGGCGGAGGCTACACCTTC; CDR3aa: CAWSVGGGGGYTF
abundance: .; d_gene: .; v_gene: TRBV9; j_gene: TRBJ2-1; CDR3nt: TGTGCCAGCAGCGTAGCCGGATCTATCAAGGGGAATGAGCAGTTCTTC; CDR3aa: CASSVAGSIKGNEQFF
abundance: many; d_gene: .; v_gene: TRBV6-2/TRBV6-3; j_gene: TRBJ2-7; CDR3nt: TGTGCCAGCAGTCCGGGAGACAGGGTTTCCAACGAGCAGTACTTC; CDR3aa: CASSPGDRVSNEQYF
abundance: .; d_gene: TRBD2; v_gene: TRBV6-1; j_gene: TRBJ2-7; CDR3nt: TGTGCCAGCTCGCGGGAGGGCTATTCGGGAGAGCAGTACTTC; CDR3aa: CASSREGYSGEQYF
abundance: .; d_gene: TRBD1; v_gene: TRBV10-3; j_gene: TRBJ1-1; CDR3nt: TGTGCCATCAGGACAGGGCCTGAAGCTTTCTTT; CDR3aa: CAIRTGPEAFF
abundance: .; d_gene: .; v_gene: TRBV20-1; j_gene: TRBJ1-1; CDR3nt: TGCAGTGCTACCCCGGCGCTCATGAACACTGAAGCTTTCTTT; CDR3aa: CSATPALMNTEAFF
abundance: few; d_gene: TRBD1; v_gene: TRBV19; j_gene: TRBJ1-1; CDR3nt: TGTGCCAGTACAGTACTAGAAGGACAGGGATTCACTGAAGCTTTCTTT; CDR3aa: CASTVLEGQGFTEAFF
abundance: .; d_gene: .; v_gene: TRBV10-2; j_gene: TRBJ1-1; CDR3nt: TGCGCCAGCAATGCCCGGGGGGACCTGAACACTGAAGCTTTCTTT; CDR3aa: CASNARGDLNTEAFF
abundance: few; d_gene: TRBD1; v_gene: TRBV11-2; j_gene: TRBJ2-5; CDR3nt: TGTGCCAGCAGCTTAGATGGGACAGGGGAGGGAGAGACCCAGTACTTC; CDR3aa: CASSLDGTGEGETQYF
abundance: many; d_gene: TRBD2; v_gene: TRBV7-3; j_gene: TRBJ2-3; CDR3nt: TGTGCCAGCAGCGCCGGACTAGCGGCTGGCACAGATACGCAGTATTTT; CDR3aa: CASSAGLAAGTDTQYF
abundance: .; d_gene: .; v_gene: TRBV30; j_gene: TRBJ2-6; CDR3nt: TGTGCCTGGAGTGTAGCGAACGGAAACGTCCTGACTTTC; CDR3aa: CAWSVANGNVLTF
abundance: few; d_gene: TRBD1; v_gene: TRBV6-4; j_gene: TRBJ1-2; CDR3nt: TGTGCCTCCTCAGACAGGGGGAATGGCTACACCTTC; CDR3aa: CASSDRGNGYTF
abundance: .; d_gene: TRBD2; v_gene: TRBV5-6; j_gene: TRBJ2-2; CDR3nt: TGTGCCAGCAGCTTGGGGCGGGAGAGACGGACCGGGGAGCTGTTTTTT; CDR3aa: CASSLGRERRTGELFF
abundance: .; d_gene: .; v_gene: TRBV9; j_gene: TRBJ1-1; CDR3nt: TGTGCCAGCAGCGTAGCAGGAGGGAACACTGAAGCTTTCTTT; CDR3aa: CASSVAGGNTEAFF
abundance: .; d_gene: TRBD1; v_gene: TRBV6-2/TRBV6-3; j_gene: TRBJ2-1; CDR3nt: TGTGCCAGCACCTCGGACAGGGCCTCCTTCAATGAGCAGTTCTTC; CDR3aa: CASTSDRASFNEQFF
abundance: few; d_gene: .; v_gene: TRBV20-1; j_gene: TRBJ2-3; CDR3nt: TGCAGTGCGGCTTCCGGGACCAAAAGCACAGATACGCAGTATTTT; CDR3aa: CSAASGTKSTDTQYF
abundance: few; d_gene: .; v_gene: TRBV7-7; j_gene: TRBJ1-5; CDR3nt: TGTGCTAGCAGCCAGGGCTTCAATCAGCCCCAGCATTTT; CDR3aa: CASSQGFNQPQHF
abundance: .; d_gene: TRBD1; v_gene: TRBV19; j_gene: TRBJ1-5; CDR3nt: TGTGCCATCGGGACAGGGGGCAATCAGCCCCAGCATTTT; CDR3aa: CAIGTGGNQPQHF
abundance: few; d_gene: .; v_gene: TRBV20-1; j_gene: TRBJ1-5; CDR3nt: TGCAGTGCCAATACAGGGAGCAATCAGCCCCAGCATTTT; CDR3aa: CSANTGSNQPQHF
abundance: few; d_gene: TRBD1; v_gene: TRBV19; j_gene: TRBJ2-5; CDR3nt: TGTGCCAGTAGTAGCGGACAGGGGCGCCAAGAGACCCAGTACTTC; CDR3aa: CASSSGQGRQETQYF
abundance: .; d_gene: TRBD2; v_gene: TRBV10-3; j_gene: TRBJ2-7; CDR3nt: TGTGCCATCAGTCCGAGCGGGAGCTCCTACGAGCAGTACTTC; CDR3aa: CAISPSGSSYEQYF
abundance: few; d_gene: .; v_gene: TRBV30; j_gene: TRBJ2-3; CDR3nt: TGTGCCTGGAGGGCAGCTAGCACAGATACGCAGTATTTT; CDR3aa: CAWRAASTDTQYF
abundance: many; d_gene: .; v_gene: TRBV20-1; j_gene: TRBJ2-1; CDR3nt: TGCAGTGCTAGAGATGGCGGTAGCTCCTACAATGAGCAGTTCTTC; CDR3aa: CSARDGGSSYNEQFF
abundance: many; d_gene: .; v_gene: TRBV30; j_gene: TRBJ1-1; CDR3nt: TGTGCCTGGAGGGGACAAATGAACACTGAAGCTTTCTTT; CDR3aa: CAWRGQMNTEAFF
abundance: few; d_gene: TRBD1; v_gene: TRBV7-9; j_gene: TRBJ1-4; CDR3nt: TGTGCCAGCAGCTTATTAGGACAGGGGAATGAAAAACTGTTTTTT; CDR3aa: CASSLLGQGNEKLFF
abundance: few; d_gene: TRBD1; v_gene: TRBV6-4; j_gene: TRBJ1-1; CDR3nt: TGTGCCAGCAGCGCCCAGGGGGGCACTGAAGCTTTCTTT; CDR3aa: CASSAQGGTEAFF
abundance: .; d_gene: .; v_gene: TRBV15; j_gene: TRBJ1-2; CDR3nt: TGTGCCACCAGCAGAGATGTGGTGGGGGGCTACACCTTC; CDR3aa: CATSRDVVGGYTF
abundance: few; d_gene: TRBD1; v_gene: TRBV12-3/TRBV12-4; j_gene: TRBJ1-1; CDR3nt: TGTGCCAGCAGTTTGGGAGGGGGCTCCTCTAACACTGAAGCTTTCTTT; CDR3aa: CASSLGGGSSNTEAFF
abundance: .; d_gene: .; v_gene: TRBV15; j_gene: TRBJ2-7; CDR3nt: TGTGCCACCAAGCCACAGTTTAGCTCCTACGAGCAGTACTTC; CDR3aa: CATKPQFSSYEQYF
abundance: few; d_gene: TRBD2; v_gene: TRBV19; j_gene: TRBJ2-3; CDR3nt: TGTGCCAGTAGTATTGGTGGGACTAGCGGCGGCACAGATACGCAGTATTTT; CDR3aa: CASSIGGTSGGTDTQYF